Listed below are T cell receptor beta chains from one sample, sequenced in a study of Ad26.COV2.S vaccination and SARS-CoV-2 variants. Produced via immunoSEQ multiplex PCR; TCRdb's table is partial and in-frame only. The top ten hold roughly 2.1% of the sample, which has around 320,000 clones, 85% to 90% seen once. The sample in question was peripheral blood, obtained in a trial of Ad26.COV2.S vaccine versus placebo. The source of these receptors is a person aged 18 to 65 who received the Ad26.COV2.S COVID-19 vaccine or a placebo. CDR3s include the opening cysteine and the closing phenylalanine or tryptophan. D genes are given only for firm matches. Only some rows state a clone size, as once, few, many or a class for expanded clones.

>TRBV29-1|.|.|TRBJ2-2
CSVDLAGVYTGELFF
TGCAGCGTTGATTTGGCAGGGGTTTATACCGGGGAGCTGTTTTTT
>TRBV6-5|TRBD1|few|TRBJ2-7
CASTDRVRGSYEQYF
TGTGCCAGCACCGACAGGGTTCGGGGCTCCTACGAGCAGTACTTC
>TRBV6-1|.|.|TRBJ1-2
CASREGLLSYGYTF
TGTGCCAGCAGGGAAGGTCTCCTTTCCTATGGCTACACCTTC
>TRBV18|.|once|TRBJ2-7
CASSIGGGYEQYF
TGTGCCAGCTCAATCGGGGGTGGCTACGAGCAGTACTTC
>TRBV19|.|few|TRBJ1-2
CASSDWTESVGYTF
TGTGCCAGTAGTGATTGGACGGAATCAGTTGGCTACACCTTC
>TRBV7-2|TRBD1|.|TRBJ1-2
CASSLKRGPNYGYTF
TGTGCCAGCAGCTTAAAGAGGGGGCCGAACTATGGCTACACCTTC
>TRBV18|.|.|TRBJ1-1
CASSPIKGPMTTEAFF
TGTGCCAGCTCACCAATAAAGGGGCCGATGACCACTGAAGCTTTCTTT
>TRBV7-7|TRBD2|.|TRBJ2-5
CASSLLGLAGETQYF
TGTGCTAGCAGCTTATTGGGACTAGCGGGAGAGACCCAGTACTTC
>TRBV6-2/TRBV6-3|TRBD1|.|TRBJ1-2
CASSRLPGQGYGYTF
TGTGCCAGCAGCCGACTACCGGGACAGGGGTACGGCTACACCTTC
>TRBV18|TRBD1|few|TRBJ1-6
CASSPGDRGVSPLHF
TGTGCCAGCTCACCAGGGGACAGGGGAGTGTCACCCCTCCACTTT
>TRBV2|TRBD2|.|TRBJ2-1
CASRAGTSGEYSYNEQFF
TGTGCCAGCAGGGCCGGGACTAGCGGGGAGTACTCCTACAATGAGCAGTTCTTC
>TRBV30|.|.|TRBJ1-1
CAWSVLRAAEAFF
TGTGCCTGGAGTGTACTGAGGGCAGCGGAAGCTTTCTTT
>TRBV4-1|TRBD2|.|TRBJ2-2
CASSQGLAGGTTGELFF
TGCGCCAGCAGCCAAGGCCTAGCGGGGGGGACCACCGGGGAGCTGTTTTTT
>TRBV4-1|TRBD1|.|TRBJ2-7
CASSLPGQSYEQYF
TGCGCCAGCAGCCTGCCGGGACAGAGCTACGAGCAGTACTTC
>TRBV18|.|once|TRBJ1-5
CASSDTNFDQPQHF
TGTGCCAGCTCAGACACAAATTTCGATCAGCCCCAGCATTTT
>TRBV11-2|.|.|TRBJ1-2
CASSPTQYNYGYTF
TGTGCCAGCAGCCCTACCCAGTATAACTATGGCTACACCTTC
>TRBV6-2/TRBV6-3|TRBD2|.|TRBJ2-7
CASSRWTSGSLEQYF
TGTGCCAGCAGTAGGTGGACTAGCGGGAGCCTCGAGCAGTACTTC
>TRBV18|.|.|TRBJ1-2
CASSNARDGYTF
TGTGCCAGCTCAAACGCCAGGGATGGCTACACCTTC
>TRBV15|TRBD1|.|TRBJ1-3
CATSGRRDSNSGNTIYF
TGTGCCACCAGCGGACGCCGGGACAGTAACTCTGGAAACACCATATATTTT
>TRBV2|.|.|TRBJ2-7
CASSDGGHNYEQYF
TGTGCCAGCAGTGATGGGGGGCACAACTACGAGCAGTACTTC
>TRBV6-5|.|.|TRBJ2-7
CASSAGQLTYEQYF
TGTGCCAGCAGCGCGGGACAGTTGACCTACGAGCAGTACTTC
>TRBV11-2|.|.|TRBJ2-7
CASSLESYYYEQYF
TGTGCCAGCAGCTTAGAATCGTATTACTACGAGCAGTACTTC
>TRBV4-1|.|.|TRBJ2-5
CASSQEGSGSTTQETQYF
TGCGCCAGCAGCCAAGAGGGGAGCGGGTCAACCACCCAAGAGACCCAGTACTTC
>TRBV9|.|.|TRBJ2-5
CASSVRGGETQYF
TGTGCCAGCAGCGTACGGGGCGGAGAGACCCAGTACTTC
>TRBV5-1|TRBD1|.|TRBJ2-2
CASRTGQGNTGELFF
TGCGCCAGCAGAACTGGACAGGGAAATACCGGGGAGCTGTTTTTT
>TRBV6-5|.|.|TRBJ2-7
CASTRAGNEQYF
TGTGCCAGCACCCGGGCAGGCAACGAGCAGTACTTC
>TRBV5-1|.|few|TRBJ2-7
CASSYVADRGYEQYF
TGCGCCAGCAGTTATGTAGCGGACAGAGGCTACGAGCAGTACTTC
>TRBV20-1|.|.|TRBJ2-3
CSAPRADTQYF
TGCAGTGCTCCTCGGGCAGATACGCAGTATTTT